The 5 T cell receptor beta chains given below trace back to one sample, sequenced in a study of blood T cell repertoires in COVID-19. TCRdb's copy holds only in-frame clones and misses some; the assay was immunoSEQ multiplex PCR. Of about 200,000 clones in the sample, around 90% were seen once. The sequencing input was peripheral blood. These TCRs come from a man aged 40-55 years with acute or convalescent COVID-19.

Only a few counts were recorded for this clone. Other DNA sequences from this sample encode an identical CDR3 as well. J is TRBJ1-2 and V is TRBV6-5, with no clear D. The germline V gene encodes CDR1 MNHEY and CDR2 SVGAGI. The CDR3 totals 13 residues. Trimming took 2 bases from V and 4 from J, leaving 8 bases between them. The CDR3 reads CASSYGQSYGYTF. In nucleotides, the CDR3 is TGTGCCAGCAGTTACGGGCAGTCCTATGGCTACACCTTC.

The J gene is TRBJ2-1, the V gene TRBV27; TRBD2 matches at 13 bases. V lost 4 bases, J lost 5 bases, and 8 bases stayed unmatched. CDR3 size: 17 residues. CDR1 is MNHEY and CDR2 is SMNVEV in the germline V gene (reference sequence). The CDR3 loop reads CASSSRLAGGLNNEQFF. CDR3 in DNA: TGTGCCAGCAGTTCCAGACTAGCGGGGGGCCTAAACAATGAGCAGTTCTTC.

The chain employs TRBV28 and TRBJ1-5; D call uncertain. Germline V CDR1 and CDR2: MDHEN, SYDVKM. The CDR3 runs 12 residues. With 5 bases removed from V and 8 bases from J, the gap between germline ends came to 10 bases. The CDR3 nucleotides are TGTGCCAGCAGTCTCCCGAGGGAGCCCCAGCATTTT. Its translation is CASSLPREPQHF.

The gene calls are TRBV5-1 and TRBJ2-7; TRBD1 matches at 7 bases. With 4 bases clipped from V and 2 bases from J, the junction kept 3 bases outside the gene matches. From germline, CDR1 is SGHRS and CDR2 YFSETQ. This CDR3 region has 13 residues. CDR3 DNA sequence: TGCGCCAGCAGCGTTGACAGGGCCTACGAGCAGTACTTC. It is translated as CASSVDRAYEQYF.

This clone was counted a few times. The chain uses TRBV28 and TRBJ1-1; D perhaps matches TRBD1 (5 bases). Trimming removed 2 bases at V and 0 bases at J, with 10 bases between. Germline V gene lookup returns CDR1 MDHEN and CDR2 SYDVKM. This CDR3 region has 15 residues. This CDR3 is CASSLISGVNTEAFF. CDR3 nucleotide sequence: TGTGCCAGCAGTTTAATTTCGGGGGTGAACACTGAAGCTTTCTTT.